This TCR beta chain derives from a study of early T cells in non-severe SARS-CoV-2 infection (dated by TCRdb to the early 2020s). Study-level background: Because TCR sequencing was done on bulk RNA from unsorted whole blood, the alpha and beta chains could not be paired. General conclusions and limits of the study: Matching against VDJdb was skewed toward anti-spike CD8 responses, likely underestimated virus-specific expansions, and missed private and CD4 specificities.

A case-control design nested within a healthcare worker cohort in London, UK, was used, with weekly nasopharyngeal swab PCR tests and blood sampling performed. Between 23 and 31 March 2020, the week of the UK lockdown, healthcare workers were enrolled and then followed up weekly for as long as 16 weeks. Library generation was performed with 5' RACE. TCRdb records NextSeq 500 as the sequencer. To correct for sequencing error and PCR bias, the TCR library protocol tagged individual cDNA molecules with unique molecular identifiers. TCR alpha and beta chains were both sequenced, and the abundances of alpha and beta sequences in each sample were closely correlated with each other. For the original study's pipeline: V gene, J gene and CDR3 annotation of TCR sequences was performed with Decombinator V4. TCRs were defined as expanded if a significant change between any two time points was detected under a Poisson model with p below 0.0001. TCR abundances were normalised to the total number of TCRs sequenced per sample and expressed as counts per million. A search of VDJdb, accessed on 1 November 2021, was run for TCRs annotated to CMV, EBV and SARS-CoV-2, with TCRs annotated for multiple antigens excluded. In-frame beta chains were kept once TCRdb had trimmed the public reads at Q25 with fastp and called clones with MiXCR. Duplicate CDR3 protein sequences are folded into a single record with the most common DNA and genes. TCRdb's processing, not the authors', yielded these V and J calls. This sample gives 85,000 to 95,000 distinct CDR3 sequences in total; around a sixth of them show up just once. In total, the top ten clones hold 4.5% to 6% of the sample.

This clonotype was seen more than once but under ten times. What this receptor recognizes is not known. No base qualities exist here, and no much larger clone lies one base off it. The receptor's source is an adult who was a healthcare worker with PCR-confirmed SARS-CoV-2 infection or an uninfected control (not recorded which). Sequences were derived from whole blood, sampled at baseline.

CDR3 reads: CASSYGGLENSPLHF. The DNA reads TGTGCCAGCAGTTACGGGGGGCTGGAAAATTCACCCCTCCACTTT. The chain links TRBV6-5 with TRBJ1-6, with a tentative D gene TRBD1 over 6 matching bases. From the germline V gene, CDR1 is MNHEY and CDR2 is SVGAGI. The CDR3 measures 15 amino acids from cysteine to phenylalanine. Kept here is only the CDR3 DNA, which spans 45 bases and is read in frame from base 1. The V end loses 2 bases and the J end loses 7 bases, and a stretch of 12 bases separates them.